A single sample gave rise to the 9 T cell receptor beta chains below, sequenced in a study of CD8+ T cells in alopecia areata. RNA extraction was followed by reverse transcription into cDNA, which acted as the sequencing template. Method: immunoSEQ multiplex PCR; TCRdb's copy keeps in-frame clones and lacks some. The table has 110,000 to 150,000 clones, about 60% seen once. The source material was CD4+ T cells sorted from blood, sampled at week 0. These receptors all come from a human donor with alopecia areata.

V gene TRBV5-1 combines with J gene TRBJ2-5; D possibly uses TRBD1 or TRBD2 (5 bases each). The J call may be wrong; the DNA end is better matched by TRBJ2-7. The germline V gene encodes CDR1 SGHRS and CDR2 YFSETQ. This CDR3 is built from 13 residues. CDR3 loop: CASRAGTSYEQYF. The CDR3 DNA follows: TGCGCCAGCAGGGCCGGGACCTCCTACGAGCAGTACTTC.

The table lists this clone with a few counts. The V and J genes are TRBV29-1 and TRBJ2-1, with D perhaps given as TRBD1 or TRBD2 (5 bases each). From germline, CDR1 is SQVTM and CDR2 ANQGSEA. Trimming removed 6 bases at V and 8 bases at J, with 17 bases between. CDR3 length: 13 amino acids. For the CDR3, the DNA is TGCAGCGTAGTATCATATCGGGGCGATGAGCAGTTCTTC. This translates into CSVVSYRGDEQFF.

This clone occurred once. Sequence at one end of the junction differs from germline and may be a read error. V gene TRBV7-3 combines with J gene TRBJ2-6, with TRBD1 as a possible D gene (5 bases). CDR1 and CDR2 (germline): SGHTA, FQGTGA. The CDR3 sequence is 15 residues long. The CDR3 nucleotides are TGTGCCAGCAGCCCCGGTGGATCTGGGGCCAACGCCCTGACTTTC. Translated: CASSPGGSGANALTF.

This clone was detected only a few times. The chain joins TRBV29-1 to TRBJ2-1; TRBD2 agrees at 10 bases. This CDR3 comprises 12 residues. Germline values: CDR1 SQVTM, CDR2 ANQGSEA. V lost 7 bases, J lost 9 bases, and 6 bases stayed unmatched. CDR3 residues: CSGSGGPGEQFF. The CDR3 region has the DNA TGCAGCGGTAGCGGGGGGCCAGGTGAGCAGTTCTTC.

The rearrangement links TRBV2 to TRBJ2-5; D gene ambiguous. The CDR3 loop spans 14 amino acids. The germline V gene encodes CDR1 SNHLY and CDR2 FYNNEI. V lost 5 bases and J lost 0, with 10 bases in between. Here the CDR3 reads CASSLETHQETQYF. The DNA of the CDR3 is TGTGCCAGCAGTTTGGAGACCCACCAAGAGACCCAGTACTTC.

The chain is built from TRBV6-5 and TRBJ2-5; D remains ambiguous. V dropped 7 bases and J dropped 0 bases, with 12 bases sitting between them. CDR3 length: 14 residues. Germline-derived CDR1 and CDR2 are MNHEY and SVGAGI. DNA of the CDR3: TGTGCCAGCACCACTGCACACTACCAAGAGACCCAGTACTTC. Translated: CASTTAHYQETQYF.

This clone has a handful of counts. The chain uses TRBV2 and TRBJ1-1; 7 nucleotides match TRBD1. There are 13 residues in the CDR3. V trimming: 4 bases; J trimming: 5 bases; junction bases outside the gene matches: 4. Germline V gene lookup returns CDR1 SNHLY and CDR2 FYNNEI. The CDR3, as DNA: TGTGCCAGCAGTGGACAGGGTAAGACTGAAGCTTTCTTT. It yields the protein CASSGQGKTEAFF.

This clone has a handful of counts. V gene TRBV2 combines with J gene TRBJ1-1, with TRBD1 as a possible D gene (6 bases). CDR3 length equals 14 residues. Germline V gene data show CDR1 as SNHLY and CDR2 as FYNNEI. Deletions cut 5 bases from V and 5 bases from J, with 15 bases between. DNA for the CDR3: TGTGCCAGCAGTCGTGAGCACAGGGATACTGAAGCTTTCTTT. Amino acids: CASSREHRDTEAFF.

The chain combines TRBV2 with TRBJ2-7; D gene unclear. V was clipped by 5 bases and J by 5 bases, with 10 bases between them. The CDR3 contains 12 residues. The germline V gene has CDR1 SNHLY and CDR2 FYNNEI. The CDR3 sequence is CASSLYPHEQYF. The CDR3 DNA follows: TGTGCCAGCAGTTTATATCCCCACGAGCAGTACTTC.